This T cell receptor (beta chain) stems from a study of T-cell reconstitution after alpha-beta-depleted transplantation in children. Study findings and constraints: Where alpha-beta T cells came from about two months after transplant was reportedly several hundred expanded graft clones.

Preparing the TCRbeta library involved the use of unique molecular identifiers. TCRdb used MiXCR to reprocess the PCR reads, holding one entry per CDR3 protein. The sample has approximately 490,000 distinct CDR3 sequences; roughly 10% are singletons. Trimming shortened V by 1 base and J by 2 bases, and 15 bases separated the two germline ends. The CDR3 contains 18 residues. CDR1 is MDHEN, CDR2 SYDVKM, per germline. This clonotype has a handful of counts. Its antigen is still unknown. This TCR was recovered from a child aged 2 to 9 with inherited bone marrow failure, due to receive a stem cell transplant. The sample in question was PBMCs, obtained before TCRalphabeta/CD19-depleted stem cell transplant. This chain uses TRBV28 with TRBJ2-6; D remains unclear. The DNA of the CDR3 is TGTGCCAGCAGTTTATTTTCCCTGGGTGAGGCTGGGGCCAACGTCCTGACTTTC. This translates into CASSLFSLGEAGANVLTF.